The rows below give T cell receptor beta chains drawn from one sample of a study of CD8 T cells in ankylosing spondylitis. Each CDR3 protein is one row after TCRdb ran MiXCR on the 5' RACE reads. The table shows around 140,000 distinct CDR3 sequences, with about an eighth occurring only once. The sequenced sample was blood, either unsorted or a sorted T cell fraction (not recorded which). The receptors were gathered from a female donor with ankylosing spondylitis or in good health (not recorded which). The CDR3 runs from the conserved cysteine through the conserved F or W. Each record gives: V gene, D gene, clone size, J gene, CDR3 protein, CDR3 DNA. The D gene is left open where the match is weak. Clone size is given for some rows only: seen once, a few or many times, or a class if the clone is expanded.

v_gene: TRBV20-1
d_gene: TRBD1
abundance: many
j_gene: TRBJ2-5
CDR3aa: CSGRRDRTRGETQYF
CDR3nt: TGCAGTGGACGGCGGGACAGGACGAGAGGAGAGACCCAGTACTTC

v_gene: TRBV20-1
d_gene: TRBD2
abundance: many
j_gene: TRBJ2-7
CDR3aa: CSAGDLAGGRGPYEQYF
CDR3nt: TGCAGTGCTGGCGATTTAGCGGGAGGGCGAGGCCCCTACGAGCAGTACTTC

v_gene: TRBV5-1
d_gene: NA
abundance: many
j_gene: TRBJ2-5
CDR3aa: CASSFKETQYF
CDR3nt: TGCGCCAGCAGCTTTAAAGAGACCCAGTACTTC

v_gene: TRBV12-3/TRBV12-4
d_gene: NA
abundance: many
j_gene: TRBJ1-5
CDR3aa: CASSGGGAYSNQPQHF
CDR3nt: TGTGCCAGCAGTGGGGGGGGGGCTTATAGCAATCAGCCCCAGCATTTT

v_gene: TRBV5-1
d_gene: NA
abundance: many
j_gene: TRBJ2-1
CDR3aa: CASSLFTDGYNEQFF
CDR3nt: TGCGCCAGCAGCTTGTTTACTGACGGCTACAATGAGCAGTTCTTC

v_gene: TRBV29-1
d_gene: TRBD2
abundance: NA
j_gene: TRBJ2-5
CDR3aa: CSGSGRGLGETQYF
CDR3nt: TGCAGCGGATCCGGGAGGGGGTTAGGAGAGACCCAGTACTTC

v_gene: TRBV20-1
d_gene: NA
abundance: NA
j_gene: TRBJ2-6
CDR3aa: CSAPRRSSGANVLTF
CDR3nt: TGCAGTGCCCCCCGACGAAGCTCTGGGGCCAACGTCCTGACTTTC

v_gene: TRBV28
d_gene: NA
abundance: many
j_gene: TRBJ1-2
CDR3aa: CASTLGPGYGYTF
CDR3nt: TGTGCCAGCACTCTGGGACCGGGCTATGGCTACACCTTC

v_gene: TRBV20-1
d_gene: TRBD2
abundance: many
j_gene: TRBJ2-3
CDR3aa: CSATGLAGGRTDTQYF
CDR3nt: TGCAGTGCTACGGGACTAGCGGGGGGTCGCACAGATACGCAGTATTTT

v_gene: TRBV6-4
d_gene: NA
abundance: many
j_gene: TRBJ1-1
CDR3aa: CASIVGAFF
CDR3nt: TGTGCCAGCATAGTCGGAGCTTTCTTT

v_gene: TRBV20-1
d_gene: TRBD2
abundance: many
j_gene: TRBJ2-7
CDR3aa: CSASSSGASYEQYF
CDR3nt: TGCAGTGCTAGCTCCAGCGGGGCGTCCTACGAGCAGTACTTC

v_gene: TRBV28
d_gene: TRBD1
abundance: NA
j_gene: TRBJ1-3
CDR3aa: CASSLFGTGSGNTIYF
CDR3nt: TGTGCCAGCAGTTTATTTGGGACAGGCTCTGGAAACACCATATATTTT

v_gene: TRBV7-3
d_gene: TRBD1
abundance: many
j_gene: TRBJ2-3
CDR3aa: CASSLRGQGADTQYF
CDR3nt: TGTGCCAGCAGCTTAAGGGGACAGGGTGCAGATACGCAGTATTTT

v_gene: TRBV28
d_gene: TRBD1
abundance: NA
j_gene: TRBJ2-5
CDR3aa: CASKDRPKTQYF
CDR3nt: TGTGCCAGCAAGGACAGGCCCAAGACCCAGTACTTC

v_gene: TRBV28
d_gene: NA
abundance: many
j_gene: TRBJ2-7
CDR3aa: CASSQGTYEQYF
CDR3nt: TGTGCCAGCAGTCAGGGAACCTACGAGCAGTACTTC

v_gene: TRBV28
d_gene: NA
abundance: many
j_gene: TRBJ1-6
CDR3aa: CASSFAGSSYNSPLHF
CDR3nt: TGTGCCAGCAGTTTCGCGGGGAGCTCCTATAATTCACCCCTCCACTTT

v_gene: TRBV28
d_gene: NA
abundance: NA
j_gene: TRBJ2-7
CDR3aa: CASSGRLGSYEQYF
CDR3nt: TGTGCCAGCAGTGGAAGACTAGGGTCCTACGAGCAGTACTTC

v_gene: TRBV10-3
d_gene: NA
abundance: many
j_gene: TRBJ1-2
CDR3aa: CAISESIGFYGYTF
CDR3nt: TGTGCCATCAGTGAGTCCATTGGGTTCTATGGCTACACCTTC

v_gene: TRBV12-3/TRBV12-4
d_gene: TRBD2
abundance: many
j_gene: TRBJ2-5
CDR3aa: CASSSAGTSAKETQYF
CDR3nt: TGTGCCAGCTCTTCCGCCGGGACTAGCGCCAAAGAGACCCAGTACTTC

v_gene: TRBV5-6
d_gene: NA
abundance: many
j_gene: TRBJ1-2
CDR3aa: CASSLGVPSYGYTF
CDR3nt: TGTGCCAGCAGCTTGGGGGTCCCGTCCTATGGCTACACCTTC

v_gene: TRBV7-9
d_gene: TRBD2
abundance: many
j_gene: TRBJ2-7
CDR3aa: CASSLGSGGTDSYEQYF
CDR3nt: TGTGCCAGCAGCTTAGGTAGCGGGGGGACCGACTCCTACGAGCAGTACTTC

v_gene: TRBV7-2
d_gene: NA
abundance: many
j_gene: TRBJ2-7
CDR3aa: CASSLESVGSYEQYF
CDR3nt: TGTGCCAGCAGCTTAGAGTCAGTCGGGAGCTACGAGCAGTACTTC

v_gene: TRBV5-1
d_gene: NA
abundance: many
j_gene: TRBJ2-5
CDR3aa: CASSLVGRLEETQYF
CDR3nt: TGCGCCAGCAGCTTGGTTGGCAGGTTGGAAGAGACCCAGTACTTC

v_gene: TRBV12-3/TRBV12-4
d_gene: NA
abundance: many
j_gene: TRBJ1-2
CDR3aa: CASSLLSIQGGGYTF
CDR3nt: TGTGCCAGCAGTTTATTATCGATACAAGGAGGGGGCTACACCTTC

v_gene: TRBV5-1
d_gene: TRBD1
abundance: few
j_gene: TRBJ1-2
CDR3aa: CASSLDRGGGYTF
CDR3nt: TGCGCCAGCAGCTTGGACAGGGGAGGTGGCTACACCTTC

v_gene: TRBV29-1
d_gene: TRBD1
abundance: many
j_gene: TRBJ1-5
CDR3aa: CSAGQGGEPQHF
CDR3nt: TGCAGCGCGGGACAGGGAGGGGAGCCCCAGCATTTT

v_gene: TRBV29-1
d_gene: NA
abundance: NA
j_gene: TRBJ2-2
CDR3aa: CSASLGGGGELFF
CDR3nt: TGCAGCGCCAGCCTTGGGGGCGGCGGGGAGCTGTTTTTT

v_gene: TRBV20-1
d_gene: TRBD2
abundance: many
j_gene: TRBJ2-5
CDR3aa: CSAPGLAETQYF
CDR3nt: TGCAGTGCGCCGGGACTAGCAGAGACCCAGTACTTC

v_gene: TRBV12-3/TRBV12-4
d_gene: NA
abundance: many
j_gene: TRBJ1-4
CDR3aa: CASSPQGSNEKLFF
CDR3nt: TGTGCCAGCAGCCCACAGGGCTCTAATGAAAAACTGTTTTTT

v_gene: TRBV25-1
d_gene: NA
abundance: many
j_gene: TRBJ2-5
CDR3aa: CATRLVETQYF
CDR3nt: TGTGCCACCAGACTAGTTGAGACCCAGTACTTC

v_gene: TRBV5-1
d_gene: NA
abundance: many
j_gene: TRBJ2-1
CDR3aa: CASSVTGLPGNEQFF
CDR3nt: TGCGCCAGCAGCGTTACGGGGCTTCCTGGCAATGAGCAGTTCTTC

v_gene: TRBV28
d_gene: NA
abundance: many
j_gene: TRBJ2-4
CDR3aa: CASSRPGAKNIQYF
CDR3nt: TGTGCCAGCAGTCGCCCCGGGGCCAAAAACATTCAGTACTTC

v_gene: TRBV6-1
d_gene: TRBD1
abundance: many
j_gene: TRBJ1-2
CDR3aa: CASTLTGTSYGYTF
CDR3nt: TGTGCCAGCACCTTGACAGGGACCAGCTATGGCTACACCTTC

v_gene: TRBV7-8
d_gene: NA
abundance: few
j_gene: TRBJ2-2
CDR3aa: CASSYLVSTGELFF
CDR3nt: TGTGCCAGCAGCTACCTAGTGAGCACCGGGGAGCTGTTTTTT

v_gene: TRBV7-2
d_gene: NA
abundance: many
j_gene: TRBJ2-3
CDR3aa: CASGPAYMDTQYF
CDR3nt: TGTGCCAGCGGACCGGCTTATATGGATACGCAGTATTTT

v_gene: TRBV19
d_gene: NA
abundance: many
j_gene: TRBJ1-2
CDR3aa: CASSIEGANYGYTF
CDR3nt: TGTGCCAGTAGTATAGAAGGGGCTAACTATGGCTACACCTTC

v_gene: TRBV6-1
d_gene: NA
abundance: many
j_gene: TRBJ1-2
CDR3aa: CASSPSLVGKGRPIYGYTF
CDR3nt: TGTGCCAGCAGCCCCTCTCTAGTAGGAAAGGGACGACCGATTTACGGCTACACCTTC

v_gene: TRBV12-3/TRBV12-4
d_gene: TRBD2
abundance: few
j_gene: TRBJ2-3
CDR3aa: CASSPSGGSDTQYF
CDR3nt: TGTGCCAGCAGCCCTAGCGGGGGATCAGATACGCAGTATTTT

v_gene: TRBV7-6
d_gene: NA
abundance: many
j_gene: TRBJ2-3
CDR3aa: CASSPGRSDTQYF
CDR3nt: TGTGCCAGCAGCCCCGGACGCTCAGATACGCAGTATTTT

v_gene: TRBV5-1
d_gene: TRBD2
abundance: many
j_gene: TRBJ2-3
CDR3aa: CASSPLTSGGLSTQYF
CDR3nt: TGCGCCAGCAGCCCCCTGACTAGCGGGGGATTAAGCACGCAGTATTTT

v_gene: TRBV10-2
d_gene: NA
abundance: many
j_gene: TRBJ1-1
CDR3aa: CASTSGRHTEAFF
CDR3nt: TGCGCCAGCACTTCGGGACGGCACACTGAAGCTTTCTTT